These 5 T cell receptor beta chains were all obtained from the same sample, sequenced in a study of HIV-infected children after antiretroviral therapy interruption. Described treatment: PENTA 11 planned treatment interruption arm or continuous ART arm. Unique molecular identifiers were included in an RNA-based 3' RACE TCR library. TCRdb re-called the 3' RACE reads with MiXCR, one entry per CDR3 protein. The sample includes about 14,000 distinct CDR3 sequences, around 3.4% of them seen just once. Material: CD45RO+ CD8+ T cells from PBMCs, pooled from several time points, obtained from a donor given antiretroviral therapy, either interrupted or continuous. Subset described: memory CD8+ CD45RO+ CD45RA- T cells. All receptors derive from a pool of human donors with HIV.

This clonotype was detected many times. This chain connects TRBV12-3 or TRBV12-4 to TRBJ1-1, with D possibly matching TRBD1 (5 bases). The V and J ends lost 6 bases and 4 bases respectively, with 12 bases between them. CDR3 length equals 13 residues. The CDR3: CASSPGPGTEAFF. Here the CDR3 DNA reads TGTGCCAGCAGCCCGGGGCCCGGCACTGAAGCTTTCTTT.

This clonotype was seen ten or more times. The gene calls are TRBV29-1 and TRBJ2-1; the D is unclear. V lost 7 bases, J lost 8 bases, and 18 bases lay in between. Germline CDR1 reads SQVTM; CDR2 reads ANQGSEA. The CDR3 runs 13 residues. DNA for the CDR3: TGCAGCGCCCCCCAGCGAAATGGGTATGAGCAGTTCTTC. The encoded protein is CSAPQRNGYEQFF.

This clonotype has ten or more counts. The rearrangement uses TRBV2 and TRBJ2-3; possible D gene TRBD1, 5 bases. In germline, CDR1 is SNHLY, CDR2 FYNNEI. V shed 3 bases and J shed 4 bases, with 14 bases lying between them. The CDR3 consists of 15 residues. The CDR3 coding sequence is TGTGCCAGCAGTGAGAGCTCTCACAGGCCAGATACGCAGTATTTT. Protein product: CASSESSHRPDTQYF.

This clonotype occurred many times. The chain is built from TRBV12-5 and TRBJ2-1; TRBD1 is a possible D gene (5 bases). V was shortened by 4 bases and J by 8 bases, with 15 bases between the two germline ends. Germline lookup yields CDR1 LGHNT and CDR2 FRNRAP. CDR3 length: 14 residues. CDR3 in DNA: TGTGCTAGTGGTTCTAGGACATTGTTTGATGAGCAGTTCTTC. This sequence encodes CASGSRTLFDEQFF.

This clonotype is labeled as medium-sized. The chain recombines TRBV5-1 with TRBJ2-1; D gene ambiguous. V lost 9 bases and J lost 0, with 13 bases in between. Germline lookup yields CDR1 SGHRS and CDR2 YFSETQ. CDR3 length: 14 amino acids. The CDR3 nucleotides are TGCGCCACCGCCCCCCTAGTCTCCTACAATGAGCAGTTCTTC. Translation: CATAPLVSYNEQFF.